The sequence of this T cell receptor beta chain was determined in a study of T cell changes during pregnancy in multiple sclerosis. The J segment lost 5 bases and the V segment lost 5 bases, leaving 12 bases of the junction unmatched. The CDR3 length is 15 residues. Germline CDR1 reads MNHEY; CDR2 reads SMNVEV (reference sequence). The table came from immunoSEQ multiplex PCR; TCRdb's copy has only in-frame clones and leaves some out. The sample contains some 64,000 clones, approximately 90% of which appear only once. The receptor was derived from a female donor with multiple sclerosis, enrolled in a pregnancy study. The input for sequencing was peripheral blood, taken after pregnancy. The rearrangement uses TRBV27 and TRBJ2-7, with TRBD1 matching 7 bases. The CDR3 reads CASSTQQGPKNEQYF. The CDR3 nucleotides are TGTGCCAGCAGTACGCAACAGGGGCCGAAGAACGAGCAGTACTTC.